This T cell receptor (beta chain) was captured by sequencing in a study of blood T cell repertoires in COVID-19. Overall study: PBMCs, B-cell-depleted T cells, or T cells were the source of the cDNA or gDNA that made up the material.

Authors' analysis steps: Amplification with reference gene primers provided the estimates of nucleated cell counts. Profiled with immunoSEQ multiplex PCR; TCRdb holds only in-frame clones, not every one. V, J and clone size reflect that table, while D and trimming were determined from the DNA. The table shows roughly 130,000 clones, with over 80% occurring only once. The Seattle site enrolled patients during active infection and followed them longitudinally. The germline CDR1 and CDR2 sequences are MDHEN and SYDVKM. The V gene lost 2 bases and the J gene lost 4 bases, with 12 bases spanning the gap. This CDR3 has 15 residues.

The specimen was peripheral blood. The chain combines TRBV28 with TRBJ1-5, with unresolved D. This sequence was found in a man aged 30-40 years with COVID-19, enrolled during active disease. CDR3 residues: CASSLPGNLNQPQHF. The CDR3 coding sequence is TGTGCCAGCAGTTTACCAGGCAACTTAAATCAGCCCCAGCATTTT.